The subject of this entry is one T cell receptor beta chain. This clonotype has ten or more counts. Its recognized antigen is unknown. No quality values exist for individual bases; no much larger clone is one base distant. TCR beta CDR3 regions were amplified from RNA transcripts. For the first round of RT-PCR on the TCR CDR3, the HTBI primer set was used together with the Qiagen OneStep RT-PCR kit. Libraries were constructed in a second round of multiplex PCR, after which size selection and purification were performed. Libraries were sequenced paired-end with 100 bp reads on an Illumina HiSeq2000. The study's own analysis went as follows. Raw data were processed with SOAPnuke, discarding reads with adapters, uncalled bases, mean Phred below 15, or no exact constant-primer or identifier match. COPE v1.2.5 was used to merge high-quality paired reads, and clonotypes were defined as unique nucleotide sequences. MiTCR v1.1 was used to align the clonotypes against IMGT TRBV, TRBD and TRBJ reference segments. The analysis included only V-J combinations with a frequency above 0.0001, which together covered roughly 99% of the repertoires. The TCS score was defined as the ratio of F50 (clonal expansion) to E x V (chaos), calculated using BLOSUM62-based TCRdist between CDR3 peptides within each V-J. Welch's t-statistics and random forest reduced around 550 V-J features to about 13, which were used in a naive Bayes classifier (R e1071). TCRdb reworked the public reads: Q25 trimming with fastp, MiXCR clone assembly, productive beta chains retained. For every CDR3 protein sequence, its rows merge into one entry that carries the most common genes and DNA. Clone size and V and J calls follow TCRdb, not the original study. The sample table lists around 370,000 distinct CDR3 sequences, 15% to 20% of them with a count of one. Clones ranked in the top ten supply around 40% of the sample.

In the ophthalmopathy patients, disease was moderately to severely active, with a Clinical Activity Score of 3 or more, a NOSPECS grade of 4 or more, and a duration of less than 3 months. Exclusion was applied to patients with uncontrolled infections, other autoimmune diseases, pregnancy or lactation. Diagnoses were established on the basis of clinical symptoms, serum thyroxine and TRAb, thyroid ultrasound, and orbital computed tomography. PBMCs were isolated from 10 ml of fresh peripheral blood by Ficoll-Paque density gradient centrifugation. Trizol reagent was used to extract total RNA, and RNA quality was then checked on an Agilent 2100 Bioanalyzer. This sample was taken from a study of T cells in Graves' hyperthyroidism and ophthalmopathy (dated by TCRdb to the late 2010s). With regard to the full study: Peripheral blood samples were taken at initial diagnosis, before any treatment was given. TCR V-J signatures able to tell the groups apart were searched for in a discovery cohort of 90 to 100 patients, of whom 43 had Graves' ophthalmopathy and around 58 had stable Graves' hyperthyroidism. Prospective prediction of ophthalmopathy was tested in an independent validation cohort of fewer than 20 hyperthyroidism patients and 15 to 17 patients who later progressed to ophthalmopathy. The 100 discovery patients were divided at random into training and test sets in a 7:3 ratio. Thyroid tissue and blood T-cell repertoires from six Graves' hyperthyroidism patients were also compared in the study. Following sampling, methimazole starting at 30 mg daily was given to hyperthyroidism patients, and high-dose intravenous methylprednisolone was given to ophthalmopathy patients. According to the paper, TCR Vbeta CDR3 sequencing was carried out on 135 peripheral blood samples, which came from some 41 ophthalmopathy, approximately 72 hyperthyroidism and roughly 17 progressor patients. What the work shows at the level of the full study, not this receptor alone: No statistical method was used to fix the sample size in advance, and group allocation was not hidden from the investigators. During validation, the model predicted progression to ophthalmopathy a median of approximately six months ahead of onset, with roughly 65% sensitivity and about 75% specificity. Ophthalmopathy was separated from stable hyperthyroidism by a 13 V-J signature model, with about 88% sensitivity and approximately 84% specificity obtained in cross-validation and 80%/75% obtained in testing. Most expanded thyroid clonotypes (frequency above 0.001) were also detected in blood, suggesting blood repertoires may reflect thyroid immune responses.

The germline V gene gives CDR1 as KGHDR and CDR2 as SFDVKD. The CDR3 spans 13 residues, from the cysteine through the phenylalanine. Of the read, only the CDR3 DNA is kept; its 39 bases are in frame from base 1. V is pared back by 4 bases and J by 6 bases, with 11 bases lying between the germline termini. The sequencing input was blood. The chain employs TRBV24-1 and TRBJ1-2; the D gene is not confidently resolved. The sequence derives from a man between 18 and 35 years old with Graves' ophthalmopathy. The DNA reads as follows: TGTGCCACCAGTGAGGGGAGGGATCATGGCTACACCTTC. Translation gives CATSEGRDHGYTF.